These 28 T cell receptor beta chains were all obtained from the same sample, sequenced in a study of cytomegalovirus exposure and HLA in healthy donors. PCR employed 60 Vbeta and 13 Jbeta primers. This table comes from immunoSEQ multiplex PCR, and its TCRdb copy is limited to in-frame clones, with some not included. The sample consists of tens of thousands of clones, about two thirds of them appearing once. Sequenced input: PBMCs. Receptors were obtained from a boy aged 5 to 17 in good health and CMV-seropositive.

The rearrangement joins TRBV25-1 to TRBJ2-5; 7 positions agree with TRBD2. This CDR3 has 14 residues. Germline V lookup: CDR1 MGHDK, CDR2 SYGVNS. Trimming at V came to 5 bases and at J to 2 bases, leaving 5 bases not matched to a gene. In nucleotides, the CDR3 is TGTGCCAGCAGTAATCTGGGAGGGCAAGAGACCCAGTACTTC. Its translation is CASSNLGGQETQYF.

This clone was observed a handful of times. The chain joins TRBV7-6 to TRBJ2-7; TRBD2 agrees at 13 bases. The CDR3 length is 16 residues. Germline V gives CDR1 SGHVS, CDR2 FNYEAQ. Germline trimming cut 5 bases from V and 3 bases from J; bases unmatched to any gene: 7. This chain's CDR3 is CASSTLTSGRNYEQYF. The CDR3, as DNA: TGTGCCAGCAGCACCCTGACTAGCGGGAGGAACTACGAGCAGTACTTC. Full variable domain (rest looked up from reference TRBV7-6 and TRBJ2-7): GAGVSQSPRYKVTKRGQDVALRCDPISGHVSLYWYRQALGQGPEFLTYFNYEAQQDKSGLPNDRFSAERPEGSISTLTIQRTEQRDSAMYRCASSTLTSGRNYEQYFGPGTRLTVT.

The chain combines TRBV5-4 with TRBJ2-5, with 10 positions matching TRBD2. V gave up 4 bases and J gave up 5 bases; unmatched junction bases: 14. The CDR3 consists of 17 residues. CDR1 is SGHNT and CDR2 is YYREEE in the germline V gene (reference sequence). CDR3 loop: CASSLGASGRVRETQYF. CDR3 sequence (DNA): TGTGCCAGCAGCCTCGGGGCTAGCGGGAGAGTGAGGGAGACCCAGTACTTC.

This chain links TRBV5-4 with TRBJ1-1, with D perhaps matching TRBD1 (5 bases). The V end was cut by 4 bases, the J end by 1 base, with 14 bases between. This CDR3 contains 15 residues. Germline CDR1 and CDR2: SGHNT and YYREEE (reference sequence). The CDR3 here is CASSEAGGWNTEAFF. For the CDR3, the DNA is TGTGCCAGCAGCGAAGCCGGGGGTTGGAACACTGAAGCTTTCTTT.

V is TRBV4-3 and J is TRBJ2-2; TRBD1 agrees at 7 bases. The ends lost 0 bases at V and 1 base at J; junction bases unmatched: 2. The CDR3 is made up of 16 amino acids. Germline V gene sequence: CDR1 LGHNA, CDR2 YSLEER. For the CDR3, the DNA is TGCGCCAGCAGCCAAGATAGGGGGCGGAACACCGGGGAGCTGTTTTTT. Translated: CASSQDRGRNTGELFF.

The genes are TRBV2 and TRBJ1-2; D unresolved. Germline V gene lookup returns CDR1 SNHLY and CDR2 FYNNEI. V dropped 2 bases and J dropped 5 bases, with 6 bases sitting between them. This CDR3 comprises 12 residues. Here the CDR3 reads CASSEYQYGYTF. As DNA, the CDR3 is TGTGCCAGCAGTGAATACCAGTATGGCTACACCTTC.

Notes on this clone: At one end, the junction sequence differs from germline, possibly due to a read error. V and J are TRBV6-5 and TRBJ1-2; D may be TRBD1 (6 bases). The germline gives CDR1 MNHEY, CDR2 SVGAGI. The CDR3 consists of 12 residues. CDR3 DNA: TGTGCCAGCAGTTCTCAGGGGAGTGGCTACCCCTTC. Translating it yields CASSSQGSGYPF.

The V and J genes are TRBV18 and TRBJ2-5; D remains unclear. The CDR3 is 12 amino acids. Germline CDR1 is KGHSH and CDR2 is LQKENI. Trimming removed 2 bases at V and 5 bases at J, with 6 bases between. The DNA for the CDR3 is TGTGCCAGCTCACCATCTTCGGAGACCCAGTACTTC. Amino acid sequence: CASSPSSETQYF. Supplemented by reference TRBV18 and TRBJ2-5, the full variable domain reads NAGVMQNPRHLVRRRGQEARLRCSPMKGHSHVYWYRQLPEEGLKFMVYLQKENIIDESGMPKERFSAEFPKEGPSILRIQQVVRGDSAAYFCASSPSSETQYFGPGTRLLVL.

The chain employs TRBV7-6 and TRBJ1-4; 11 nucleotides agree with TRBD1. This CDR3 spans 17 amino acids. CDR1 and CDR2 from the germline V gene are SGHVS and FNYEAQ. Losses at the gene ends were 4 bases for V and 7 bases for J; bases not matched to a gene: 11. The DNA for the CDR3 is TGTGCCAGCAGCTCCTCCGGGACAGGGGGTCGGGGTGAAAAACTGTTTTTT. Translated: CASSSSGTGGRGEKLFF.

The J gene is TRBJ2-7, the V gene TRBV10-1, with a possible D match to TRBD2 (5 bases). Deletions cut 1 base from V and 0 bases from J, with 13 bases between. The CDR3 has 16 amino acids. CDR1 and CDR2 from the germline V gene are WNHNN and SYGVQD (reference sequence). The CDR3, as DNA: TGCGCCAGCAGTGAGTACGGTAGCGCGAGCTCCTACGAGCAGTACTTC. Translated: CASSEYGSASSYEQYF.

The chain recombines TRBV6-5 with TRBJ1-1; weak D call: TRBD1 (6 bases). Looked up from germline, CDR1 is MNHEY and CDR2 is SVGAGI. V was pared by 5 bases and J by 11 bases, with 18 bases between. The CDR3 sequence is 13 residues long. This chain's CDR3 is CASSDLGALSAFF. CDR3 sequence (DNA): TGTGCCAGCAGTGATTTGGGGGCGCTGAGTGCTTTCTTT.

The chain carries TRBV2 and TRBJ1-1; D gene ambiguous. The V gene's germline CDR1 is SNHLY and CDR2 FYNNEI. The CDR3 loop spans 15 amino acids. Trimming took off 7 bases at V and 1 base at J, with 16 bases between the two ends. In DNA, the CDR3 is TGTGCCAGCACGCCCACCAGGCGACAGAACACTGAAGCTTTCTTT. Its translation: CASTPTRRQNTEAFF.

The rearrangement joins TRBV18 to TRBJ2-3; 9 positions agree with TRBD2. V dropped 4 bases and J dropped 2; count of bases not matched to a gene: 1. Germline assignment: CDR1 KGHSH and CDR2 LQKENI. The CDR3 length is 14 residues. The CDR3 protein is CASSQGLATDTQYF. The CDR3 DNA sequence: TGTGCCAGCTCACAGGGACTAGCCACAGATACGCAGTATTTT.

The V and J genes are TRBV29-1 and TRBJ2-1, with D perhaps matching TRBD1 (6 bases). CDR3 length equals 12 residues. Trimming removed 4 bases at V and 4 bases at J, with 8 bases between. The germline V gene encodes CDR1 SQVTM and CDR2 ANQGSEA. The CDR3, as DNA: TGCAGCGTTGGACAGGTTTACAATGAGCAGTTCTTC. Residues: CSVGQVYNEQFF.

This chain's CDR3 is CALSERENQEYF. CDR3 coding DNA: TGTGCCTTGTCCGAGCGGGAAAATCAGGAGTACTTC. The rearrangement joins TRBV30 to TRBJ2-7; 7 nucleotides match TRBD2. The V gene end was trimmed by 7 bases and the J gene end by 11 bases; junction bases not matched to a gene: 14. This CDR3 has 12 amino acids. Germline V CDR1 and CDR2: GTSNPN, SVGIG (reference sequence).

This chain uses TRBV5-6 with TRBJ2-6; D is unresolved. The V gene's germline CDR1 is SGHDT and CDR2 YYEEEE. The CDR3 consists of 16 residues. V was clipped by 0 bases and J by 0 bases, with 7 bases between them. CDR3 DNA: TGTGCCAGCAGCTTGGGGCTGATCTCTGGGGCCAACGTCCTGACTTTC. It translates to CASSLGLISGANVLTF.

This chain joins TRBV14 and TRBJ2-1; D is perhaps TRBD1 (5 bases). The CDR3 extends over 16 amino acids. Germline lookup yields CDR1 SGHDN and CDR2 FVKESK. V gave up 4 bases and J gave up 9 bases, with 22 bases separating them. In nucleotides, the CDR3 is TGTGCCAGCAGCCTGGGTGGCTCCAGGGCCATCGCTGAGCAGTTCTTC. It yields the protein CASSLGGSRAIAEQFF.

This chain uses TRBV2 with TRBJ1-2; 8 positions agree with TRBD1. Germline V gene sequence: CDR1 SNHLY, CDR2 FYNNEI. The CDR3 has 13 amino acids. The V and J ends lost 10 bases and 10 bases, in that order; junction bases with no gene match: 14. CDR3 DNA: TGTGCCACCAGGGTCGACAGGGGAGCCAACTACACCTTC. It yields the protein CATRVDRGANYTF. The whole variable domain, filled in from reference TRBV2 and TRBJ1-2, reads EPEVTQTPSHQVTQMGQEVILRCVPISNHLYFYWYRQILGQKVEFLVSFYNNEISEKSEIFDDQFSVERPDGSNFTLKIRSTKLEDSAMYFCATRVDRGANYTFGSGTRLTVV.

The rearrangement joins TRBV4-3 to TRBJ1-1, with D maybe TRBD1 (5 bases). The CDR3 is 16 amino acids. CDR1 and CDR2 (germline): LGHNA, YSLEER. Trimming shortened V by 1 base and J by 3 bases, and 15 bases separated the two germline ends. The CDR3 DNA reads as TGCGCCAGCAGCCAAGGCCAATACAGGCTCGACACTGAAGCTTTCTTT. Protein: CASSQGQYRLDTEAFF.

This chain links TRBV5-5 with TRBJ1-5; D unclear. V was shortened by 1 base and J by 4 bases, with 24 bases between the two germline ends. Germline CDR1 is SGHKS and CDR2 is YYEKEE (reference sequence). The CDR3 runs to 19 residues. CDR3 sequence (DNA): TGTGCCAGCAGCTTGATATATGAAGCAGGTACTTTTTGGAATCAGCCCCAGCATTTT. This gives the protein CASSLIYEAGTFWNQPQHF.

The chain carries TRBV18 and TRBJ2-7, with 12 bases identical to TRBD2. Germline V gene lookup returns CDR1 KGHSH and CDR2 LQKENI. The CDR3 totals 17 residues. Trimming at V came to 3 bases and at J to 8 bases, leaving 14 bases not matched to a gene. CDR3 coding DNA: TGTGCCAGCTCACCGACAGTCGCGACTAGCGGGAGCCTTCAGCAGTACTTC. Protein product: CASSPTVATSGSLQQYF.

V and J are TRBV5-6 and TRBJ1-3; D not resolved. CDR1 is SGHDT and CDR2 is YYEEEE in the germline V gene. This CDR3 has 13 amino acids. Trimming stripped 6 bases from V and 3 bases from J, with 10 bases between. The chain's CDR3 is CASTHGDGNTIYF. The CDR3, as DNA: TGTGCCAGCACCCACGGGGATGGAAACACCATATATTTT. The entire variable domain, with the rest obtained from reference TRBV5-6 and TRBJ1-3, is as follows: DAGVTQSPTHLIKTRGQQVTLRCSPKSGHDTVSWYQQALGQGPQFIFQYYEEEERQRGNFPDRFSGHQFPNYSSELNVNALLLGDSALYLCASTHGDGNTIYFGEGSWLTVV.

This clone has a handful of counts. The chain has TRBV5-1 and TRBJ2-1; TRBD1 aligns across 10 bases. Germline CDR1 SGHRS, CDR2 YFSETQ. The V segment lost 4 bases and the J segment 5 bases; nucleotides outside the gene matches: 9. The CDR3 contains 16 residues. CDR3 protein: CASSLRTGGVNNEQFF. The CDR3 nucleotides read TGCGCCAGCAGCCTAAGGACAGGGGGAGTGAACAATGAGCAGTTCTTC.

The chain has TRBV21-1 and TRBJ2-1; the table's D call of TRBD2 was not tested on the DNA. TRBV21-1 is annotated as a pseudogene. CDR3 length: 15 amino acids. CDR3 DNA sequence: TGTGCCAGCAGCAAAGAGGCGGGAGGGAGAAATGAGCAGTTCTTC. It encodes CASSKEAGGRNEQFF.

V usage is TRBV18 and J usage is TRBJ2-3; D ambiguous. In germline, CDR1 is KGHSH, CDR2 LQKENI. V gave up 4 bases and J gave up 1 base, with 18 bases separating them. The CDR3 is made up of 17 amino acids. CDR3 bases: TGTGCCAGCTCACGAGACCCCCTTAGCCGAGGCACAGATACGCAGTATTTT. Protein product: CASSRDPLSRGTDTQYF.

The chain joins TRBV7-9 to TRBJ2-3, with D tentatively TRBD2 (6 bases). The CDR3 has 15 residues. V lost 7 bases and J lost 0, with 14 bases in between. Germline-derived CDR1 and CDR2 are SEHNR and FQNEAQ (reference sequence). This chain's CDR3 is CASTHQGTSTDTQYF. The CDR3 nucleotides are TGTGCCAGCACCCATCAAGGGACTAGCACAGATACGCAGTATTTT.

V usage is TRBV5-4 and J usage is TRBJ1-2, with a possible D match to TRBD1 (5 bases). The CDR3 has 17 amino acids. V lost 4 bases, J lost 4 bases, and 23 bases lay in between. CDR1 SGHNT and CDR2 YYREEE come from the germline V gene (reference sequence). The CDR3 DNA sequence: TGTGCCAGCAGCCGTGCCCTCTTGGGCAGGGAGGGCTATGGCTACACCTTC. Translation gives CASSRALLGREGYGYTF.

The rearrangement joins TRBV5-1 to TRBJ2-3; D is perhaps TRBD2 (5 bases). The length of the CDR3 is 16 residues. Trimming left V 2 bases short and J 4 bases short, with 17 bases between. CDR1 is SGHRS and CDR2 is YFSETQ in the germline V gene. CDR3 coding DNA: TGCGCCAGCAGCTTTGTGGGAGTTGGGCATTCAGATACGCAGTATTTT. It yields the protein CASSFVGVGHSDTQYF. The full variable domain, its missing parts supplied by reference TRBV5-1 and TRBJ2-3, is KAGVTQTPRYLIKTRGQQVTLSCSPISGHRSVSWYQQTPGQGLQFLFEYFSETQRNKGNFPGRFSGRQFSNSRSEMNVSTLELGDSALYLCASSFVGVGHSDTQYFGPGTRLTVL.